A selection of T cell receptor beta chains follows, all from one sample in a study of blood T cell repertoires in COVID-19. Sequencing used immunoSEQ multiplex PCR; TCRdb keeps in-frame clones, though not all of them. The data hold 150,000 to 200,000 clones, with around four fifths observed a single time. Sequencing was done on a sample of peripheral blood. Receptor source: a woman aged 30 to 39 with acute or convalescent COVID-19. Each CDR3 is given with its conserved first and last residue. The D gene is left open where the match is weak. Rows give clone size only sometimes, using once, few, many, or a class for an expanded clone.

J gene | D gene | CDR3 length | clone size | V gene | CDR3 protein | CDR3 DNA
TRBJ1-1 | TRBD1 | 17 | NA | TRBV28 | CASSLLQGAVGNTEAFF | TGTGCCAGCAGTTTACTTCAGGGGGCCGTAGGTAACACTGAAGCTTTCTTT
TRBJ2-1 | NA | 11 | NA | TRBV5-8 | CASSFQVEQFF | TGTGCCAGCAGCTTTCAGGTTGAGCAGTTCTTC
TRBJ1-1 | NA | 12 | NA | TRBV11-2 | CASSLRGFEAFF | TGTGCCAGCAGCCTAAGGGGCTTCGAAGCTTTCTTT
TRBJ1-3 | NA | 15 | NA | TRBV4-1 | CASSQGSGSGNTIYF | TGCGCCAGCAGCCAAGGTTCGGGCTCTGGAAACACCATATATTTT
TRBJ2-4 | NA | 11 | NA | TRBV30 | CAWRSGQNQYF | TGTGCCTGGAGATCGGGACAAAATCAGTACTTC
TRBJ2-6 | NA | 14 | NA | TRBV4-3 | CASSRGTGANVLTF | TGCGCCAGCAGCCGAGGAACTGGGGCCAACGTCCTGACTTTC
TRBJ2-1 | NA | 15 | NA | TRBV19 | CASSISGNSYNEQFF | TGTGCCAGTAGTATCTCAGGGAACTCCTACAATGAGCAGTTCTTC
TRBJ1-5 | NA | 12 | once | TRBV19 | CASSTPGEPQHF | TGTGCCAGTAGCACTCCGGGAGAGCCCCAGCATTTT
TRBJ1-3 | NA | 15 | few | TRBV6-5 | CAAGGKGPSGNTIYF | TGTGCCGCGGGAGGTAAAGGCCCGTCTGGAAACACCATATATTTT
TRBJ1-1 | NA | 15 | few | TRBV9 | CASSAGGGANTEAFF | TGTGCCAGCAGCGCAGGCGGGGGTGCGAACACTGAAGCTTTCTTT
TRBJ2-5 | NA | 18 | NA | TRBV27 | CASSLAVLGGREKETQYF | TGTGCCAGCAGTTTAGCCGTCCTCGGGGGGCGGGAGAAAGAGACCCAGTACTTC